The 16 T cell receptor beta chains below were found in one sample sequenced in a study of blood T cells in healthy people across ages. A second PCR of 7 to 11 cycles used a sample-barcoded 5' primer and a J-beta primer mix. TCRdb reprocessed the 5' RACE reads via MiXCR and lists one record per CDR3 protein. The sample holds roughly 730,000 distinct CDR3 sequences; roughly three fifths are singletons and the top ten take about a quarter. What was sequenced was blood. Every receptor here comes from a man aged 40-49 years in good health.

The chain carries TRBV5-7 and TRBJ2-3, with 7 positions matching TRBD1. TRBV5-7 is sorted into the ORF group, with uncertain function. The CDR3 consists of 16 residues. J lost 0 bases, V lost 5 bases, and 9 bases had no gene match. CDR3 residues: CASRPGTATSTDTQYF. Here the CDR3 DNA reads TGTGCCAGCAGACCCGGGACAGCCACTAGCACAGATACGCAGTATTTT.

This clonotype was detected only a few times. CDR3 DNA sequence: TGTGCCAGCAGCGCGGGACAGGGCTCCGGGGCCAACGTCCTGACTTTC. Its translation: CASSAGQGSGANVLTF. The chain links TRBV7-2 to TRBJ2-6; 9 bases map to TRBD1. The CDR3 is 16 residues long. The germline V gene encodes CDR1 SGHTA and CDR2 FQGNSA. Trimming cost V 5 bases and J 4 bases; bases outside gene matches: 6. Drawing the rest from reference TRBV7-2 and TRBJ2-6, the complete variable domain is GAGVSQSPSNKVTEKGKDVELRCDPISGHTALYWYRQSLGQGLEFLIYFQGNSAPDKSGLPSDRFSAERTGGSVSTLTIQRTQQEDSAVYLCASSAGQGSGANVLTFGAGSRLTVL.

In this sample, this clonotype turned up a few times. As DNA, the CDR3 is TGCGCCAGCAGCCAGAGAGAGGTCTGGGAATGGGAATCCGGTGAGCAGTTCTTC. Its translation: CASSQREVWEWESGEQFF. The V call is TRBV5-1, the J call TRBJ2-1; D not certain. The CDR3 sequence is 18 residues long. The germline V gene has CDR1 SGHRS and CDR2 YFSETQ. Trimming shortened V by 4 bases and J by 9 bases, and 29 bases separated the two germline ends.

The chain is built from TRBV4-2 and TRBJ1-4; D is possibly TRBD1 (5 bases). There are 11 residues in the CDR3. CDR1 and CDR2 from the germline V gene are LGHNA and YNFKEQ. V was shortened by 2 bases and J by 14 bases, with 9 bases between the two germline ends. CDR3 in amino acids: CASSQTRDLFF. The CDR3 coding sequence is TGTGCCAGCAGCCAAACCAGGGATCTGTTTTTT.

V usage is TRBV20-1 and J usage is TRBJ2-7; D not resolved. V was cut by 3 bases and J by 0 bases, with 6 bases left in between. Germline lookup yields CDR1 DFQATT and CDR2 SNEGSKA (reference sequence). This CDR3 has 12 amino acids. CDR3 sequence (DNA): TGCAGTGCTAGCGCCGCCTCCTACGAGCAGTACTTC. It codes for CSASAASYEQYF.

The V gene is TRBV2, the J gene TRBJ2-3, with D unresolved. With 0 bases removed from V and 12 bases from J, the gap between germline ends came to 16 bases. Germline V CDR1 and CDR2: SNHLY, FYNNEI. This CDR3 is 14 amino acids long. In DNA, the CDR3 is TGTGCCAGCAGTGAAGCGCTAAAGGGTTCAGTTCAGTATTTT. This gives the protein CASSEALKGSVQYF.

This chain joins TRBV7-2 and TRBJ2-7; 7 bases are shared with TRBD2. The junction had 10 bases not matched to a gene; V was cut back by 8 bases and J by 6 bases. This CDR3 has 13 amino acids. Germline loops: CDR1 SGHTA, CDR2 FQGNSA. CDR3 loop: CASCREAGREQYF. CDR3 sequence (DNA): TGTGCCAGCTGCCGGGAGGCGGGACGCGAGCAGTACTTC.

The CDR3 here is CASSSALGEYNEQFF. As DNA, the CDR3 is TGTGCCAGCAGTTCCGCCCTTGGGGAGTACAATGAGCAGTTCTTC. The rearrangement uses TRBV7-2 and TRBJ2-1; D is perhaps TRBD2 (5 bases). Germline V gene data show CDR1 as SGHTA and CDR2 as FQGNSA. The CDR3 spans 15 residues. V lost 6 bases and J lost 4, with 16 bases in between.

This chain links TRBV20-1 with TRBJ2-5; perhaps TRBD1 as D (6 bases). CDR1 and CDR2 from the germline V gene are DFQATT and SNEGSKA (reference sequence). The CDR3 is 14 residues long. Trimming took 5 bases from V and 1 from J, leaving 14 bases between them. The DNA of the CDR3 is TGCAGTGCTGGGTTAACAGGGACCCAAGAGACCCAGTACTTC. This translates into CSAGLTGTQETQYF.

The chain is built from TRBV12-3 or TRBV12-4 and TRBJ2-7; unclear D gene. The CDR3 has 15 residues. Deletions cut 1 base from V and 0 bases from J, with 10 bases between. DNA of the CDR3: TGTGCCAGCAGTTTAGGGCGCGTGAACTCCTACGAGCAGTACTTC. Residues: CASSLGRVNSYEQYF.

The chain has TRBV28 and TRBJ2-1; D gene uncertain. Germline CDR1 reads MDHEN; CDR2 reads SYDVKM. The CDR3 consists of 16 residues. V lost 2 bases and J lost 6, with 17 bases in between. DNA for the CDR3: TGTGCCAGCAGTTTACCCACGGCCGCTATAGGCAATGAGCAGTTCTTC. Amino acid sequence: CASSLPTAAIGNEQFF.

The gene calls are TRBV5-1 and TRBJ1-5; perhaps TRBD1 as D (5 bases). There are 16 residues in the CDR3. The germline V and J ends were trimmed by 4 bases and 0 bases, with 14 bases remaining between them. Germline V gene data show CDR1 as SGHRS and CDR2 as YFSETQ. CDR3 region: CASSHPGADSNQPQHF. The CDR3 DNA sequence: TGCGCCAGCAGCCATCCCGGGGCAGATAGCAATCAGCCCCAGCATTTT. Drawing the rest from reference TRBV5-1 and TRBJ1-5, the complete variable domain is KAGVTQTPRYLIKTRGQQVTLSCSPISGHRSVSWYQQTPGQGLQFLFEYFSETQRNKGNFPGRFSGRQFSNSRSEMNVSTLELGDSALYLCASSHPGADSNQPQHFGDGTRLSIL.

This sequence joins TRBV7-6 and TRBJ2-3, with 10 bases that match TRBD2. The V and J ends lost 1 base and 6 bases, in that order; junction bases with no gene match: 4. Germline V gene sequence: CDR1 SGHVS, CDR2 FNYEAQ. The CDR3 contains 15 residues. CDR3 protein: CASSLVSGGLDTQYF. The CDR3 region has the DNA TGTGCCAGCAGCTTAGTTAGCGGGGGGTTGGATACGCAGTATTTT.

The V and J genes are TRBV2 and TRBJ1-2, with D unresolved. Trimming removed 4 bases from V and 1 base from J, with 13 bases in between. The CDR3 has 15 residues. Per the germline V gene, CDR1 is SNHLY and CDR2 is FYNNEI. In nucleotides, the CDR3 is TGTGCCAGCAGTGCGGGCAGAGTGAATAACTATGGCTACACCTTC. The encoded protein is CASSAGRVNNYGYTF.

The chain employs TRBV10-3 and TRBJ1-6; 7 bases agree with TRBD1. Germline V gene data show CDR1 as ENHRY and CDR2 as SYGVKD. The J segment lost 10 bases and the V segment lost 3 bases, leaving 12 bases of the junction unmatched. The CDR3 runs 16 residues. CDR3 residues: CAISDGGTARLSPLHF. CDR3 DNA sequence: TGTGCCATCAGTGACGGAGGGACAGCTAGGCTCTCACCCCTCCACTTT.

The chain carries TRBV20-1 and TRBJ2-1; D perhaps matches TRBD2 (6 bases). Trimming removed 0 bases from V and 0 bases from J, with 12 bases in between. The CDR3 is 16 amino acids. The germline V gene has CDR1 DFQATT and CDR2 SNEGSKA (reference sequence). This chain's CDR3 is CSARDPRDSSYNEQFF. CDR3 in DNA: TGCAGTGCTAGAGACCCGCGGGATAGCTCCTACAATGAGCAGTTCTTC.